This T cell receptor (beta chain) was sequenced for a study of PD-1 blockade in classical Hodgkin lymphoma. Time point denoted: cycle 4 day 1 (C4D1), after more than five weeks of nivolumab. All patients relapsed after autologous stem cell transplantation, and brentuximab vedotin exposure varied. Thawed PBMCs yielded CD4+ T cells through magnetic negative selection. Germline trimming cut 8 bases from V and 0 bases from J; bases unmatched to any gene: 10. CDR3 length: 17 residues. The germline gives CDR1 LNHDA, CDR2 SQIVND (reference sequence). The protocol was immunoSEQ multiplex PCR, while the TCRdb copy is restricted to in-frame clones and leaves out a portion. The sample has around 25,000 clones, 75% to 90% seen once.

This chain links TRBV19 with TRBJ2-6; TRBD1 agrees at 7 bases. This specimen was CD4+ T cells from blood, taken before the fourth cycle of nivolumab. This clonotype was obtained from a human donor with classical Hodgkin lymphoma. CDR3 sequence: CASSGAGGHSGANVLTF. The DNA of the CDR3 is TGTGCCAGTTCCGGCGCAGGGGGACACTCTGGGGCCAACGTCCTGACTTTC.